These 13 T cell receptor beta chains came from one sample sequenced in a study of CD4+ T cells in melanoma. The assay was immunoSEQ multiplex PCR, and TCRdb's table has in-frame clones only and misses some. The sample has around 130,000 clones, nearly 95% seen once. The receptors were gathered from a human donor with melanoma.

The chain recombines TRBV5-4 with TRBJ1-1, with D possibly matching TRBD1 (5 bases). V was trimmed by 4 bases and J by 1 base, leaving 8 bases between them. Germline V gene sequence: CDR1 SGHNT, CDR2 YYREEE (reference sequence). The CDR3 is made up of 13 amino acids. CDR3 nucleotide sequence: TGTGCCAGCAGCCTAGACAGGAACACTGAAGCTTTCTTT. Amino acid sequence: CASSLDRNTEAFF.

Written as DNA, the CDR3 is TGTGCCACCAGGACTAGCGGAACCTACGAGCAGTACTTC. Translated, it gives CATRTSGTYEQYF. The chain is built from TRBV6-5 and TRBJ2-7, with TRBD2 matching over 10 bases. The CDR3 has 13 amino acids. V lost 10 bases to trimming and J lost 2 bases; unmatched junction nucleotides: 5. CDR1 MNHEY and CDR2 SVGAGI come from the germline V gene.

As for this clone: Other DNA sequences from this sample encode an identical CDR3 as well. The chain uses TRBV6-1 and TRBJ2-7, with 10 bases fitting TRBD2. V lost 1 base and J lost 2; bases outside the gene matches: 2. The CDR3 length is 15 residues. Germline values: CDR1 MNHNS, CDR2 SASEGT. This CDR3 reads CASSEVAGGPYEQYF. The CDR3 DNA reads as TGTGCCAGCAGTGAAGTAGCGGGGGGCCCCTACGAGCAGTACTTC.

The V and J genes are TRBV6-5 and TRBJ1-2; 7 nucleotides align to TRBD1. This CDR3 has 14 residues. V dropped 5 bases and J dropped 7; count of bases not matched to a gene: 10. Germline V gene data show CDR1 as MNHEY and CDR2 as SVGAGI. CDR3 protein: CASSVGQPWGGYTF. CDR3 sequence (DNA): TGTGCCAGCAGTGTGGGACAGCCCTGGGGTGGCTACACCTTC.

CDR3 amino acids: CASSLGGGREAFF. The CDR3 coding sequence is TGTGCCAGCAGCTTGGGGGGGGGCAGGGAAGCTTTCTTT. The gene calls are TRBV7-3 and TRBJ1-1, with D perhaps matching TRBD1 (6 bases). This CDR3 contains 13 residues. Germline V gene sequence: CDR1 SGHTA, CDR2 FQGTGA. Between the trimmed V and J ends, which lost 3 bases and 8 bases, there was a span of 13 bases.

A remark on this clone: Other nucleotide sequences from this sample produce the same CDR3. This sequence joins TRBV2 and TRBJ1-1; D unclear. The germline V gene encodes CDR1 SNHLY and CDR2 FYNNEI. The V and J ends lost 3 bases and 0 bases respectively, with 5 bases between them. The CDR3 contains 13 residues. The CDR3 reads CASSEALNTEAFF. The DNA of the CDR3 is TGTGCCAGCAGTGAGGCGCTGAACACTGAAGCTTTCTTT.

The chain couples TRBV29-1 to TRBJ1-3; 8 bases line up with TRBD1. Germline values: CDR1 SQVTM, CDR2 ANQGSEA. The CDR3 extends over 13 amino acids. V dropped 6 bases and J dropped 3; count of bases not matched to a gene: 4. This CDR3 is CSVSGTGGNTIYF. The CDR3 DNA sequence: TGCAGCGTATCCGGGACAGGTGGAAACACCATATATTTT.

The chain employs TRBV6-1 and TRBJ2-7; D tentatively fits TRBD1 or TRBD2 (7 bases each). V was clipped by 2 bases and J by 3 bases, with 14 bases between them. Germline-derived CDR1 and CDR2 are MNHNS and SASEGT. The CDR3 has 15 residues. The CDR3 spells CASSERGRGFYEQYF. The CDR3 coding sequence is TGTGCCAGCAGTGAAAGGGGGCGGGGGTTCTACGAGCAGTACTTC.

This clone was found a few times. CDR3 residues: CASSSLGALSYEQYF. In DNA form, the CDR3 reads TGTGCCAGCAGCTCCCTCGGGGCGCTCTCCTACGAGCAGTACTTC. The V gene is TRBV5-6, the J gene TRBJ2-7, with D possibly called TRBD1 or TRBD2 (5 bases each). Germline V gene lookup returns CDR1 SGHDT and CDR2 YYEEEE. The CDR3 has 15 amino acids. V was pared by 3 bases and J by 0 bases, with 13 bases between.

The chain uses TRBV30 and TRBJ1-1; TRBD1 might be the D (6 bases). The CDR3 runs 13 residues. V was trimmed by 2 bases and J by 1 base, leaving 8 bases between them. Germline V gene sequence: CDR1 GTSNPN, CDR2 SVGIG (reference sequence). CDR3 protein: CAWSTGSNTEAFF. The CDR3 coding sequence is TGTGCCTGGAGTACAGGGTCGAACACTGAAGCTTTCTTT. Looking up the rest from reference TRBV30 and TRBJ1-1 gives the full variable domain: SQTIHQWPATLVQPVGSPLSLECTVEGTSNPNLYWYRQAAGRGLQLLFYSVGIGQISSEVPQNLSASRPQDRQFILSSKKLLLSDSGFYLCAWSTGSNTEAFFGQGTRLTVV.

This clone occurred a few times. The chain carries TRBV5-1 and TRBJ2-1; TRBD1 might be the D (6 bases). The CDR3 runs to 16 residues. CDR1 SGHRS and CDR2 YFSETQ come from the germline V gene. V was cut by 1 base and J by 0 bases, with 11 bases left in between. CDR3 sequence (DNA): TGCGCCAGCAGCTTGCCGGACAGACGCTCCTACAATGAGCAGTTCTTC. It specifies CASSLPDRRSYNEQFF.

V gene TRBV5-1 combines with J gene TRBJ1-5, with 10 bases aligning to TRBD1. CDR3 length: 14 amino acids. After removal of 4 bases from V and 7 bases from J, the junction contained 5 bases not matched to a gene. Germline V gives CDR1 SGHRS, CDR2 YFSETQ. The CDR3 reads CASSLDRGGQPQHF. In DNA, the CDR3 is TGCGCCAGCAGCCTGGACAGGGGGGGACAGCCCCAGCATTTT.

The chain uses TRBV15 and TRBJ2-3, with 12 bases matching TRBD2. The CDR3 covers 16 residues. Germline lookup yields CDR1 LNHNV and CDR2 YYDKDF (reference sequence). After removal of 4 bases from V and 0 bases from J, the junction contained 2 bases not matched to a gene. DNA of the CDR3: TGTGCCACCAGCACAGGACTAGCGGGGAGCACAGATACGCAGTATTTT. Its protein is CATSTGLAGSTDTQYF. The variable domain in full, with the rest retrieved from reference TRBV15 and TRBJ2-3, is DAMVIQNPRYQVTQFGKPVTLSCSQTLNHNVMYWYQQKSSQAPKLLFHYYDKDFNNEADTPDNFQSRRPNTSFCFLDIRSPGLGDTAMYLCATSTGLAGSTDTQYFGPGTRLTVL.